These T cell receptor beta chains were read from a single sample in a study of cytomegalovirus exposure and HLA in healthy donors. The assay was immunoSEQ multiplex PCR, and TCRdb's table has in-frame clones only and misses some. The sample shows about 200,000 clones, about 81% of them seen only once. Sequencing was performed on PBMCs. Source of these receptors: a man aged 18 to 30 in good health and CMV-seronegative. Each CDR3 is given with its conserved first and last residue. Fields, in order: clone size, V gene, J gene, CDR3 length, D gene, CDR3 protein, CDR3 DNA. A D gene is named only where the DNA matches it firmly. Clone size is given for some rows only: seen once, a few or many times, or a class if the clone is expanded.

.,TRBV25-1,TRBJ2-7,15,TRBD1,CASSESGTGVGEQYF,TGTGCCAGCAGTGAATCCGGGACAGGGGTGGGCGAGCAGTACTTC
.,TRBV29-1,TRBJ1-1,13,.,CSVEAGMNTEAFF,TGCAGCGTTGAAGCGGGTATGAACACTGAAGCTTTCTTT
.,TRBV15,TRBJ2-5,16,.,CATSEAAGRPLGTQYF,TGTGCCACCAGTGAAGCGGCGGGAAGGCCCCTTGGGACCCAGTACTTC
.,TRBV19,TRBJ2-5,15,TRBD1,CASSNGQGAGETQYF,TGTGCCAGTAGCAACGGACAGGGGGCCGGGGAGACCCAGTACTTC
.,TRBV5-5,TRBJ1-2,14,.,CASSLGAGKDGYTF,TGTGCCAGCAGCTTGGGGGCAGGGAAGGATGGCTACACCTTC
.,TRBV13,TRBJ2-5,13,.,CASSLGAEETQYF,TGTGCCAGCAGCTTAGGGGCAGAAGAGACCCAGTACTTC
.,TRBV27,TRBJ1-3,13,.,CASSSETGNTIYF,TGTGCCAGCAGTTCGGAGACTGGAAACACCATATATTTT
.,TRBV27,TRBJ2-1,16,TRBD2,CASHDYDSGGDPEQFF,TGTGCCAGCCACGACTATGACAGCGGGGGGGACCCTGAGCAGTTCTTC
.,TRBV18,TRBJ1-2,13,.,CASSPEEGSGYTF,TGTGCCAGCTCACCAGAGGAAGGATCTGGCTACACCTTC
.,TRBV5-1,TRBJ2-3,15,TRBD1,CASSFLGQSTDTQYF,TGCGCCAGCAGCTTCCTGGGACAGAGCACAGATACGCAGTATTTT
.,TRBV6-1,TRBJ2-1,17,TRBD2,CASSGRTSGTGDNEQFF,TGTGCCAGCAGTGGGAGGACTAGCGGAACGGGGGACAATGAGCAGTTCTTC
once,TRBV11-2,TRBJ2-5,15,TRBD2,CASSLGSGTRETQYF,TGTGCCAGCAGCTTAGGTAGCGGGACGAGAGAGACCCAGTACTTC
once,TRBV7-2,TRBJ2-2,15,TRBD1,CASSIRTGRTGELFF,TGTGCCAGCAGCATACGGACAGGAAGGACCGGGGAGCTGTTTTTT
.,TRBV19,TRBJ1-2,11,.,CASSIGYGYTF,TGTGCCAGTAGTATCGGCTATGGCTACACCTTC
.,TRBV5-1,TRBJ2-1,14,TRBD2,CASSPSSGNNEQFF,TGCGCCAGCAGCCCTTCTAGCGGAAACAATGAGCAGTTCTTC
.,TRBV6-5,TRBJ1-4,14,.,CASSYRGRGEKLFF,TGTGCCAGCAGTTACAGGGGAAGGGGAGAAAAACTGTTTTTT
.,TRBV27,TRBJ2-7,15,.,CASSLGTPISYEQYF,TGTGCCAGCAGTTTGGGGACTCCAATCTCCTACGAGCAGTACTTC
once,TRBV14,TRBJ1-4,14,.,CASSPSMIGEKLFF,TGTGCCAGCAGCCCCTCGATGATCGGGGAAAAACTGTTTTTT
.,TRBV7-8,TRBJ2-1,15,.,CASSLQGSSYNEQFF,TGTGCCAGCAGCTTGCAGGGATCCTCCTACAATGAGCAGTTCTTC
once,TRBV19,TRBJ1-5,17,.,CASSIALRAGLNQPQHF,TGTGCCAGTAGTATAGCCCTCCGGGCAGGGCTAAATCAGCCCCAGCATTTT
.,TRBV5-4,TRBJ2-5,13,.,CASSLKLGETQYF,TGTGCCAGCAGCTTGAAGCTTGGAGAGACCCAGTACTTC
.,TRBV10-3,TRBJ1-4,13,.,CATTGGAGEKLFF,TGTGCCACCACGGGGGGAGCGGGTGAAAAACTGTTTTTT
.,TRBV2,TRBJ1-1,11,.,CASSVGREGFF,TGTGCCAGCAGTGTAGGCAGGGAGGGTTTCTTT
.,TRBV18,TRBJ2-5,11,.,CASSSGETQYF,TGTGCCAGCTCCTCAGGGGAGACCCAGTACTTC
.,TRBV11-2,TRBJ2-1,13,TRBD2,CASSPTSMDEQFF,TGTGCCAGCAGCCCGACTAGCATGGATGAGCAGTTCTTC
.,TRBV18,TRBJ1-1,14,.,CASSPQGKDTEAFF,TGTGCCAGCTCACCGCAGGGCAAGGACACTGAAGCTTTCTTT
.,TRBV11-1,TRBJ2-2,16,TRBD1,CASSPRTGAFEWELFF,TGTGCCAGCAGCCCTAGGACAGGGGCCTTCGAGTGGGAGCTGTTTTTT
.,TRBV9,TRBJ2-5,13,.,CASSAQGLRAQYF,TGTGCCAGCAGCGCACAGGGCTTGCGGGCCCAGTACTTC
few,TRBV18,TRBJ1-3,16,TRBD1,CASSPQDRTVGNTIYF,TGTGCCAGCTCACCACAGGACAGGACGGTCGGGAACACCATATATTTT
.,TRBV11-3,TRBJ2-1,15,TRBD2,CASSPRTSGYNEQFF,TGTGCCAGCAGCCCGCGGACTAGCGGTTACAATGAGCAGTTCTTC
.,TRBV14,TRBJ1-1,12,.,CASQRGTTEAFF,TGTGCCAGCCAAAGAGGAACAACTGAAGCTTTCTTT
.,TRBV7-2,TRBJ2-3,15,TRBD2,CASSLSGLAGVAQYF,TGTGCCAGCAGCTTATCGGGACTAGCGGGAGTGGCGCAGTATTTT
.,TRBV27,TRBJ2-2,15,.,CASSSGSFDTGELFF,TGTGCCAGCAGTTCCGGGTCCTTCGACACCGGGGAGCTGTTTTTT
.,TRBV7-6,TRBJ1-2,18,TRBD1,CASSLGVTGGRANYGYTF,TGTGCCAGCAGCTTAGGGGTAACAGGGGGCCGCGCTAACTATGGCTACACCTTC
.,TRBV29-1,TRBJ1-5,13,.,CSVGQNSNQPQHF,TGCAGCGTTGGACAGAATAGCAATCAGCCCCAGCATTTT
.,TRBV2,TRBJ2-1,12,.,CASGSSYNEQFF,TGTGCCAGTGGGAGCTCCTACAATGAGCAGTTCTTC
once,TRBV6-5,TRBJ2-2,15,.,CASSSLGGATGELFF,TGTGCCAGCAGTTCGCTAGGAGGGGCCACCGGGGAGCTGTTTTTT
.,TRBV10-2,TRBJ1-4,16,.,CASAAANPAGNEKLFF,TGCGCCAGCGCGGCGGCGAACCCTGCGGGTAATGAAAAACTGTTTTTT
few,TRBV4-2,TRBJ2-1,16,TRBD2,CASSQGSGSSYNEQFF,TGTGCCAGCAGCCAAGGGAGCGGGAGCTCCTACAATGAGCAGTTCTTC
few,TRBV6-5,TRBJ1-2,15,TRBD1,CASRGRTGYSYGYTF,TGTGCCAGCAGAGGGAGGACAGGATACAGCTATGGCTACACCTTC
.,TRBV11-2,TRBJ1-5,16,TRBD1,CASSLYGEPGGQPQHF,TGTGCCAGCAGCTTATATGGGGAGCCAGGGGGTCAGCCCCAGCATTTT
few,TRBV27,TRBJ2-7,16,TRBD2,CASRELADPSVYEQYF,TGTGCCAGCAGGGAACTAGCGGACCCTTCGGTGTACGAGCAGTACTTC
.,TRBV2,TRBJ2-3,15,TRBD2,CASSESASGGDTQYF,TGTGCCAGCAGTGAATCGGCTAGCGGGGGAGATACGCAGTATTTT
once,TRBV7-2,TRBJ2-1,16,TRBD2,CASSLSPSGGRNEQFF,TGTGCCAGCAGCTTAAGTCCTAGCGGGGGTAGGAATGAGCAGTTCTTC
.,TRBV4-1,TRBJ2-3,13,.,CASSQAGADTQYF,TGCGCCAGCAGCCAAGCGGGGGCAGATACGCAGTATTTT
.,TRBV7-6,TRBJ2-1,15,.,CASSLVGGEDNEQFF,TGTGCCAGCAGCTTAGTTGGAGGGGAGGACAATGAGCAGTTCTTC
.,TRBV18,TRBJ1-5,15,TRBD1,CASSTGDRVNQPQHF,TGTGCCAGCTCAACAGGGGACAGGGTCAATCAGCCCCAGCATTTT
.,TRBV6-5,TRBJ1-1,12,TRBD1,CASRTVQGLAFF,TGTGCCAGCAGGACCGTACAGGGGCTTGCTTTCTTT
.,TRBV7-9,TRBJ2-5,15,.,CASSLVQTYQETQYF,TGTGCCAGCAGCTTAGTACAGACGTACCAAGAGACCCAGTACTTC
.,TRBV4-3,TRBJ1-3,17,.,CASSQDLLRSSGNTIYF,TGCGCCAGCAGCCAAGATCTCTTGAGATCCTCTGGAAACACCATATATTTT
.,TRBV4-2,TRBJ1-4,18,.,CASSQGTSPSDSNEKLFF,TGTGCCAGCAGCCAAGGTACCTCGCCGTCGGACAGTAATGAAAAACTGTTTTTT
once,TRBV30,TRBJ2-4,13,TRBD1,CAWSRDRTNIQYF,TGTGCCTGGAGCCGGGACAGAACGAACATTCAGTACTTC
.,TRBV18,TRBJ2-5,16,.,CASSPAYTGQGETQYF,TGTGCCAGCTCACCAGCTTACACGGGTCAAGGAGAGACCCAGTACTTC
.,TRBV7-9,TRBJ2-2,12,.,CASSLQGGELFF,TGTGCCAGCAGCTTACAGGGCGGGGAGCTGTTTTTT
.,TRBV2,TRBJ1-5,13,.,CASQVRGSQPQHF,TGTGCCAGCCAGGTCCGGGGTTCTCAGCCCCAGCATTTT
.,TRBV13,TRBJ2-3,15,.,CASSQPGARADTQYF,TGTGCCAGCAGCCAACCGGGAGCAAGGGCGGATACGCAGTATTTT
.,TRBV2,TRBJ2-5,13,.,CASPAAEQETQYF,TGTGCCAGCCCCGCGGCTGAACAAGAGACCCAGTACTTC
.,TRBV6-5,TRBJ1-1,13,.,CASSRGGSTEAFF,TGTGCCAGCAGCCGAGGAGGGAGCACTGAAGCTTTCTTT
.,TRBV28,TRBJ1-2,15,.,CASSLSATLRYSYTF,TGTGCCAGCAGTTTATCAGCAACATTGCGGTACAGCTACACCTTC
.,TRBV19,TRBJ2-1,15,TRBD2,CASISSGSSYNEQFF,TGTGCCAGTATCTCTAGCGGGAGTTCCTACAATGAGCAGTTCTTC